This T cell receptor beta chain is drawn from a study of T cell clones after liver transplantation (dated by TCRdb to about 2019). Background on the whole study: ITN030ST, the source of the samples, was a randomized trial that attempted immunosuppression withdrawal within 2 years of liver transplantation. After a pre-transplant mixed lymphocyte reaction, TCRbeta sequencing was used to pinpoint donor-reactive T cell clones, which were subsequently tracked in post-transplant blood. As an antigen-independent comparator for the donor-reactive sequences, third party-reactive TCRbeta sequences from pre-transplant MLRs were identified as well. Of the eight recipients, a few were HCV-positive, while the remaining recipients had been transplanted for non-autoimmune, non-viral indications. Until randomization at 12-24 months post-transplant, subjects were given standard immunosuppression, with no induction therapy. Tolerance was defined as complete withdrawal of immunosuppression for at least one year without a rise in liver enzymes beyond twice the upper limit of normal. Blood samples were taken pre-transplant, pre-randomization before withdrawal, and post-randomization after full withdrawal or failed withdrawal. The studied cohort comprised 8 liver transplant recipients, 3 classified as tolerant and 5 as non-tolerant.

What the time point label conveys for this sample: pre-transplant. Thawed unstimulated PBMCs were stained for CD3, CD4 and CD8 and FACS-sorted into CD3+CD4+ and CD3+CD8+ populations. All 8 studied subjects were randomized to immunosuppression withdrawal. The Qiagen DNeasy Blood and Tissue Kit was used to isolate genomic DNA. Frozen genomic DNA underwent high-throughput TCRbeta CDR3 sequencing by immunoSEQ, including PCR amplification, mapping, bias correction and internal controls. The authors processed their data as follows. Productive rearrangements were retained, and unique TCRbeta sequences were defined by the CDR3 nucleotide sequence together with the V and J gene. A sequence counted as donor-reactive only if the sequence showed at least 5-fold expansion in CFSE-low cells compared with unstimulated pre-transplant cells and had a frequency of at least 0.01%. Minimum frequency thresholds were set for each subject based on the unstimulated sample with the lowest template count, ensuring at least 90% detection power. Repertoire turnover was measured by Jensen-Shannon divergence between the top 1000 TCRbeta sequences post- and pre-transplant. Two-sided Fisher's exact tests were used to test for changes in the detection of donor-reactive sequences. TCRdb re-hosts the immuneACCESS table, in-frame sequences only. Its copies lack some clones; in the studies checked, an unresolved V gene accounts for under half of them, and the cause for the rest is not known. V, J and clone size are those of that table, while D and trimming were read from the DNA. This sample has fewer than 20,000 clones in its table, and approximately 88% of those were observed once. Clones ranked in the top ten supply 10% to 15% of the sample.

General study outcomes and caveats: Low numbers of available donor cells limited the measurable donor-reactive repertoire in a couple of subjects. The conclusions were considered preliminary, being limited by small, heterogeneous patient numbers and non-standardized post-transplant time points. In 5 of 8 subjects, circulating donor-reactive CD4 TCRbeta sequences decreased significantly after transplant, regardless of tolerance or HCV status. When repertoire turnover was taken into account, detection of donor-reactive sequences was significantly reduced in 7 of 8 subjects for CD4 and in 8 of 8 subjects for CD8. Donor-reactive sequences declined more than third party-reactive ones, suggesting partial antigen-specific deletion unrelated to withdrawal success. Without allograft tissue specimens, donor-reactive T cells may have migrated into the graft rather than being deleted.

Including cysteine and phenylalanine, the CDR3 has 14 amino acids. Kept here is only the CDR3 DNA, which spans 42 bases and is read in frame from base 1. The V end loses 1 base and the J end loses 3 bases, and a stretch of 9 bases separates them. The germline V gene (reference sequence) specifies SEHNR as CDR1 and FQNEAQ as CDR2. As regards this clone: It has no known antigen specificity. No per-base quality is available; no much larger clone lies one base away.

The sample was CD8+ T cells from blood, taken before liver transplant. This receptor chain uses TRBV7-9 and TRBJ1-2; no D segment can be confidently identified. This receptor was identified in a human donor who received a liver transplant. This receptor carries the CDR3 CASSLGTVDYGYTF. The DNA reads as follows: TGTGCCAGCAGCTTAGGAACAGTCGACTATGGCTACACCTTC. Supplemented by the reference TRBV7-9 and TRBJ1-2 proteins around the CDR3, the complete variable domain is DTGVSQNPRHKITKRGQNVTFRCDPISEHNRLYWYRQTLGQGPEFLTYFQNEAQLEKSRLLSDRFSAERPKGSFSTLEIQRTEQGDSAMYLCASSLGTVDYGYTFGSGTRLTVV.